These T cell receptor beta chains were read from a single sample in a study of T cell responses to AZD1222 COVID-19 vaccine. Libraries were prepared by immunoSEQ multiplex PCR; TCRdb keeps only in-frame clonotypes and omits some of them. The repertoire consists of some 100,000 clones, with approximately 90% occurring once and the leading ten covering over 2%. Here the sequenced sample was peripheral blood, taken 28 days after the second AZD1222 dose. These receptor sequences come from an adult who received the AZD1222 COVID-19 vaccine. The CDR3 runs from the conserved cysteine through the conserved F or W. A D gene is named only where the DNA matches it firmly. The size entry is marked missing in some rows and otherwise reads once, few, many or a size class.

length	D	V	size	J	CDR3	DNA
16	TRBD1	TRBV7-2	NA	TRBJ1-2	CASSFRTGPINYGYTF	TGTGCCAGCAGCTTTAGGACAGGGCCGATTAACTATGGCTACACCTTC
13	NA	TRBV12-3/TRBV12-4	NA	TRBJ1-1	CASSFRDLGEAFF	TGTGCCAGCAGTTTCCGGGACTTAGGTGAAGCTTTCTTT
12	NA	TRBV7-2	NA	TRBJ2-7	CASSAQAYEQYF	TGTGCCAGCAGCGCTCAAGCCTACGAGCAGTACTTC
14	NA	TRBV9	NA	TRBJ1-2	CASSVVSGTFGYTF	TGTGCCAGCAGCGTAGTCTCAGGGACCTTTGGCTACACCTTC
14	NA	TRBV19	NA	TRBJ2-3	CASSRLLSTDTQYF	TGTGCCAGTAGTAGATTACTTAGCACAGATACGCAGTATTTT
13	NA	TRBV30	NA	TRBJ1-2	CAWRKMGSDGYTF	TGTGCCTGGAGAAAAATGGGGTCCGATGGCTACACCTTC
16	TRBD1	TRBV2	NA	TRBJ1-5	CASSLGGLGTGQPQHF	TGTGCCAGCTCCCTGGGCGGGTTGGGGACAGGGCAGCCCCAGCATTTT
15	NA	TRBV7-3	NA	TRBJ2-1	CASSPGPRSYNEQFF	TGTGCCAGCAGCCCTGGACCTCGCTCCTACAATGAGCAGTTCTTC
13	NA	TRBV10-3	once	TRBJ1-1	CAIRRDQNTEAFF	TGTGCCATCAGGAGAGACCAGAACACTGAAGCTTTCTTT
14	NA	TRBV6-6	few	TRBJ1-2	CASSFTVDSYGYTF	TGTGCCAGCAGTTTTACTGTCGACAGCTATGGCTACACCTTC
16	NA	TRBV9	NA	TRBJ1-3	CASSSMSRGSGNTIYF	TGTGCCAGCAGTTCTATGTCCCGGGGCTCTGGAAACACCATATATTTT
15	NA	TRBV7-3	NA	TRBJ1-1	CASSLISVGNTEAFF	TGTGCCAGCAGCTTAATTTCGGTCGGGAACACTGAAGCTTTCTTT
15	TRBD2	TRBV20-1	few	TRBJ2-7	CSASSLAGDSYEQYF	TGCAGTGCTAGTAGTCTAGCGGGTGACTCCTACGAGCAGTACTTC
14	TRBD1	TRBV5-4	NA	TRBJ1-4	CASSLDRGSEKLFF	TGTGCCAGCAGCTTGGACAGGGGGAGTGAAAAACTGTTTTTT
16	TRBD1	TRBV5-6	NA	TRBJ1-6	CASGAGGEGYNSPLHF	TGTGCCAGCGGGGCAGGGGGTGAGGGCTATAATTCACCCCTCCACTTT
16	TRBD2	TRBV15	NA	TRBJ2-7	CATSRGGLAGAYEQYF	TGTGCCACCAGCAGAGGGGGACTAGCGGGAGCCTACGAGCAGTACTTC
14	TRBD1	TRBV6-5	NA	TRBJ1-6	CASSPNWDREDLHF	TGTGCCAGCAGTCCTAATTGGGACAGGGAAGACCTCCACTTT
12	NA	TRBV28	NA	TRBJ2-5	CASRNPRETQYF	TGTGCCAGCAGGAATCCGAGGGAGACCCAGTACTTC
13	NA	TRBV18	NA	TRBJ1-2	CASSGPQGNGYTF	TGTGCCAGCTCAGGGCCTCAGGGGAATGGCTACACCTTC
17	TRBD1	TRBV7-7	NA	TRBJ2-2	CASSLDTGTGATGELFF	TGTGCTAGCAGCTTAGATACCGGTACAGGGGCCACCGGGGAGCTGTTTTTT